The clone carrying this T cell receptor beta chain was found a few times. Its target is not known. This table comes from immunoSEQ multiplex PCR, and its TCRdb copy is limited to in-frame clones, with some not included. The sample has about 240,000 clones, about 83% seen once; the top ten hold about 2.8%. These data come from a study of cytomegalovirus exposure and HLA in healthy donors. Study outcomes and limitations: TCR sequences were mostly rare, though some public TCRs occurred in many donors. That first-cohort TCR clusters tended to co-occur in the 90 to 150 validation repertoires was found in a later analysis.

The donors were members of the validation cohort, which comprised 120 subjects and was separate from the first cohort of several hundred subjects. The V and J ends lost 9 bases and 1 base respectively, with 5 bases between them. The CDR3 extends over 11 amino acids. Germline V gene sequence: CDR1 LNHDA, CDR2 SQIVND (reference sequence). This chain links TRBV19 with TRBJ2-3, with D uncertain. The origin of this receptor is a young man in good health and CMV-seronegative. Material for sequencing was PBMCs. The CDR3 coding sequence is TGTGCCAGCGGAGGCACAGATACGCAGTATTTT. Amino acids: CASGGTDTQYF. Full variable domain (rest looked up from reference TRBV19 and TRBJ2-3): DGGITQSPKYLFRKEGQNVTLSCEQNLNHDAMYWYRQDPGQGLRLIYYSQIVNDFQKGDIAEGYSVSREKKESFPLTVTSAQKNPTAFYLCASGGTDTQYFGPGTRLTVL.